This note documents a single T cell receptor beta chain sequence. The sample belongs to a study of cytomegalovirus exposure and HLA in healthy donors. Repertoires were generated with immunoSEQ multiplex PCR, while TCRdb's copy carries only in-frame clones and drops some. The sample yields about 98,000 clones, over 75% seen once. V shed 2 bases and J 5 bases; nucleotides not matched to a gene: 4. This CDR3 has 14 amino acids. CDR1 MNHEY and CDR2 SVGAGI come from the germline V gene. The material sequenced was PBMCs. J is TRBJ1-1 and V is TRBV6-5; 8 nucleotides align to TRBD1. The TCR sequence derives from a man aged 18 to 35 in good health and CMV-seropositive. The CDR3 DNA is TGTGCCAGCAGTTACGCAGGGGGCCGGACTGAAGCTTTCTTT. This translates into CASSYAGGRTEAFF.